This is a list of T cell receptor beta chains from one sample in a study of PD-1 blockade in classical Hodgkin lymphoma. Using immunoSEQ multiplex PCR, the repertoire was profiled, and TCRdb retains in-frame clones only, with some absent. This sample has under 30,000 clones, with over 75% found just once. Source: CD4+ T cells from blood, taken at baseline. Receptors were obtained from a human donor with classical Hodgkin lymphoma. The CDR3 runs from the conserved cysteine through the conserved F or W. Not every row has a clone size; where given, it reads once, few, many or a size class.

CASSEGISGNTIYF 14 TRBJ1-3 TRBV2 .
CASSPYTEKLFF 12 TRBJ1-4 TRBV28 .
CASSLRSEETQYF 13 TRBJ2-5 TRBV5-1 .
CASSSPGTVYNEQFF 15 TRBJ2-1 TRBV5-4 once
CASSPIRGNTGELFF 15 TRBJ2-2 TRBV18 .
CASRPDRGGYNEQFF 15 TRBJ2-1 TRBV19 .
CASSPAFGPRANEQFF 16 TRBJ2-1 TRBV5-1 .
CASSRATNEKLFF 13 TRBJ1-4 TRBV2 .
CASSSLYNEQFF 12 TRBJ2-1 TRBV28 .
CASSFADRGYGYTF 14 TRBJ1-2 TRBV7-2 .
CASSLGRSTDTQYF 14 TRBJ2-3 TRBV5-4 .
CASSLGRRRNEQFF 14 TRBJ2-1 TRBV7-2 .
CASSLVFGDEQYF 13 TRBJ2-7 TRBV7-9 .
CASSPRTSHNEQYF 14 TRBJ2-7 TRBV19 .
CASSGSTGERGSSEQFF 17 TRBJ2-1 TRBV11-2 .
CASSITGFGNTIYF 14 TRBJ1-3 TRBV5-1 .
CASSLGVDNEQFF 13 TRBJ2-1 TRBV5-1 .
CASSLPDSWGRTNTEAFF 18 TRBJ1-1 TRBV28 .
CASSVVQGRNTEAFF 15 TRBJ1-1 TRBV2 .
CASSESGTSGNYNEQFF 17 TRBJ2-1 TRBV2 .
CASSQDRESYEQYF 14 TRBJ2-7 TRBV7-2 once
CASSLKADTQYF 12 TRBJ2-3 TRBV28 .
CASSGTGYVGTEAFF 15 TRBJ1-1 TRBV5-1 .
CASSLNWGDEQFF 13 TRBJ2-1 TRBV5-1 .
CASSQGRPYGYTF 13 TRBJ1-2 TRBV28 .
CASSLDGTGPSGANVLTF 18 TRBJ2-6 TRBV7-9 .
CASSTSFVENTEAFF 15 TRBJ1-1 TRBV13 .
CANQLDGSTDTQYF 14 TRBJ2-3 TRBV6-1 .
CAATRQSSYNEQFF 14 TRBJ2-1 TRBV5-4 .
CAIASGINLESEQFF 15 TRBJ2-1 TRBV10-3 .
CASSLGGYLYYGYTF 15 TRBJ1-2 TRBV7-9 few
CASSQPGTGGLNEKLFF 17 TRBJ1-4 TRBV28 .
CASSQGVAYGGNQPQHF 17 TRBJ1-5 TRBV4-1 few
CASSLALGGTEAFF 14 TRBJ1-1 TRBV7-2 .
CASRVDNSNTIYF 13 TRBJ1-3 TRBV2 .
CASSQDWVTTNTGELFF 17 TRBJ2-2 TRBV4-2 once
CASSERQGLAKNIQYF 16 TRBJ2-4 TRBV6-1 .
CASGRNYGYTF 11 TRBJ1-2 TRBV30 .
CASSPSRQLNTGELFF 16 TRBJ2-2 TRBV27 .
CASSLGPDYGYTF 13 TRBJ1-2 TRBV7-9 .
CASRPGTASGNIQYF 15 TRBJ2-4 TRBV2 .
CASSLEPFSQWDYGYTF 17 TRBJ1-2 TRBV7-2 .
CASSTADRDRGRDTEAFF 18 TRBJ1-1 TRBV19 .
CASRPGLAGDYNEQFF 16 TRBJ2-1 TRBV7-6 .
CSVQTLGDRVF 11 TRBJ1-3 TRBV20-1 few
CASSRREVRTEAFF 14 TRBJ1-1 TRBV5-6 .
CAWSVQGRTFF 11 TRBJ1-1 TRBV30 .
CAWSVLGGHPSGGNTIYF 18 TRBJ1-3 TRBV30 few
CASSRTETYEQYF 13 TRBJ2-7 TRBV18 few
CASTDPGRNEQFF 13 TRBJ2-1 TRBV5-1 .